These 15 T cell receptor beta chains share one sample of origin, sequenced in a study of blood T cell repertoires in COVID-19. Data came from immunoSEQ multiplex PCR; TCRdb stores just in-frame clones and leaves some out. This sample has some 700,000 clones; approximately 90% occur once, and the top ten carry roughly 0.25%. Sequencing was performed on peripheral blood. These TCRs come from a woman younger than 30 with acute or convalescent COVID-19.

The chain recombines TRBV7-3 with TRBJ2-2; D is perhaps TRBD1 (6 bases). Germline loops: CDR1 SGHTA, CDR2 FQGTGA. This CDR3 region has 15 residues. Trimming pared 2 bases from V and 7 bases from J, leaving 14 bases between. CDR3 amino acids: CASSLGWGRGGELFF. The CDR3 region has the DNA TGTGCCAGCAGCTTAGGTTGGGGGCGAGGCGGGGAGCTGTTTTTT.

The rearrangement links TRBV2 to TRBJ1-4, with TRBD1 matching over 9 bases. Losses at the gene ends were 5 bases for V and 3 bases for J; bases not matched to a gene: 4. In germline, CDR1 is SNHLY, CDR2 FYNNEI. CDR3 size: 15 residues. In DNA form, the CDR3 reads TGTGCCAGCAGTCGGACAGGGGTACCTAATGAAAAACTGTTTTTT. It is translated as CASSRTGVPNEKLFF. The full variable domain, in which reference TRBV2 and TRBJ1-4 provide the parts outside the CDR3, is EPEVTQTPSHQVTQMGQEVILRCVPISNHLYFYWYRQILGQKVEFLVSFYNNEISEKSEIFDDQFSVERPDGSNFTLKIRSTKLEDSAMYFCASSRTGVPNEKLFFGSGTQLSVL.

This clone was counted a few times. Different DNA sequences within this sample yield the same CDR3. J is TRBJ2-3 and V is TRBV6-4; perhaps TRBD1 as D (6 bases). The CDR3 length is 15 residues. CDR1 is MRHNA, CDR2 SNTAGT, per germline. V was shortened by 2 bases and J by 1 base, with 10 bases between the two germline ends. CDR3 protein: CASSDSRGGTDTQYF. CDR3 in DNA: TGTGCCAGCAGTGACAGCAGGGGAGGCACAGATACGCAGTATTTT.

This clone was observed once. The chain joins TRBV6-5 to TRBJ1-5; no firm D call. CDR1 and CDR2 from the germline V gene are MNHEY and SVGAGI. Deletions cut 5 bases from V and 2 bases from J, with 10 bases between. CDR3 length equals 14 residues. CDR3 sequence reads: CASSPYGGNQPQHF. In DNA, the CDR3 is TGTGCCAGCAGTCCGTACGGGGGCAATCAGCCCCAGCATTTT.

V and J are TRBV5-6 and TRBJ1-1; 8 nucleotides align to TRBD1. Germline V gene sequence: CDR1 SGHDT, CDR2 YYEEEE. CDR3 size: 16 residues. V dropped 5 bases and J dropped 4; count of bases not matched to a gene: 13. The CDR3 spells CASSSIPGGGSTEAFF. In nucleotides, the CDR3 is TGTGCCAGCAGTTCGATTCCAGGGGGCGGGAGCACTGAAGCTTTCTTT.

The J gene is TRBJ1-2, the V gene TRBV5-1; D is possibly TRBD1 (6 bases). There are 15 residues in the CDR3. Between the trimmed V and J ends, which lost 2 bases and 4 bases, there was a span of 15 bases. Per the germline V gene, CDR1 is SGHRS and CDR2 is YFSETQ. The CDR3 loop reads CASSLEQGNLYGYTF. CDR3 DNA: TGCGCCAGCAGCTTAGAACAGGGCAACCTCTATGGCTACACCTTC.

The chain employs TRBV30 and TRBJ1-2, with 10 bases identical to TRBD1. J gave up 8 bases and V 3 bases, and 21 bases lay outside the gene matches. Germline CDR1 and CDR2: GTSNPN and SVGIG (reference sequence). This CDR3 has 18 residues. DNA of the CDR3: TGTGCCTGGAGACACTTCCTCCCGGGGACAGGGGAAAGGGGGGGCTACACCTTC. It translates to CAWRHFLPGTGERGGYTF. Full variable domain (missing parts from reference TRBV30 and TRBJ1-2): SQTIHQWPATLVQPVGSPLSLECTVEGTSNPNLYWYRQAAGRGLQLLFYSVGIGQISSEVPQNLSASRPQDRQFILSSKKLLLSDSGFYLCAWRHFLPGTGERGGYTFGSGTRLTVV.

The V gene is TRBV6-5, the J gene TRBJ2-7; D might be TRBD1 (6 bases). Germline loops: CDR1 MNHEY, CDR2 SVGAGI. CDR3 length equals 13 residues. V was cut by 6 bases and J by 0 bases, with 9 bases left in between. The CDR3 DNA reads TGTGCCAGCAGCCCAGGGGCCTCCTACGAGCAGTACTTC. Translated, it gives CASSPGASYEQYF.

The rearrangement joins TRBV9 to TRBJ1-1, with 8 nucleotides matching TRBD1. Germline V gene sequence: CDR1 SGDLS, CDR2 YYNGEE. Trimming at V came to 3 bases and at J to 5 bases, leaving 12 bases not matched to a gene. CDR3 length: 16 amino acids. Here the CDR3 reads CASSAAPDRVSTEAFF. In DNA, the CDR3 is TGTGCCAGCAGCGCCGCCCCGGACAGGGTTAGTACTGAAGCTTTCTTT.

This clone was observed a handful of times. The rearrangement uses TRBV15 and TRBJ1-2; maybe TRBD1 (6 bases). This CDR3 has 17 residues. The V and J ends lost 0 bases and 4 bases respectively, with 18 bases between them. Germline-derived CDR1 and CDR2 are LNHNV and YYDKDF (reference sequence). The CDR3 bases are TGTGCCACCAGCAGAGATTTGGGCGGGGGGCATGTCTATGGCTACACCTTC. This gives the protein CATSRDLGGGHVYGYTF.

CDR3: CASSLEAVTYEQYF. DNA of the CDR3: TGTGCCAGCAGCTTAGAGGCGGTGACCTACGAGCAGTACTTC. The rearrangement links TRBV7-2 to TRBJ2-7, with D unclear. The CDR3 is 14 residues long. The germline V and J ends were trimmed by 1 base and 2 bases, with 9 bases remaining between them. Germline V gene data show CDR1 as SGHTA and CDR2 as FQGNSA. The variable domain in full, with the rest retrieved from reference TRBV7-2 and TRBJ2-7, is GAGVSQSPSNKVTEKGKDVELRCDPISGHTALYWYRQSLGQGLEFLIYFQGNSAPDKSGLPSDRFSAERTGGSVSTLTIQRTQQEDSAVYLCASSLEAVTYEQYFGPGTRLTVT.

This chain joins TRBV27 and TRBJ1-2; 8 bases are shared with TRBD1. This CDR3 region has 15 residues. Unmatched junction bases numbered 10, after V lost 5 bases and J lost 5 bases. Germline loops: CDR1 MNHEY, CDR2 SMNVEV (reference sequence). CDR3 in amino acids: CASSLTRTGPYGYTF. CDR3 bases: TGTGCCAGCAGTCTGACCCGGACAGGGCCTTATGGCTACACCTTC.

The chain joins TRBV2 to TRBJ1-4, with a weak D call TRBD1 (5 bases). CDR3 size: 12 residues. Germline lookup yields CDR1 SNHLY and CDR2 FYNNEI. Trimming removed 10 bases at V and 7 bases at J, with 13 bases between. In DNA, the CDR3 is TGTGCCACCCGCAGGGAAAGTGAAAAACTGTTTTTT. Residues: CATRRESEKLFF.

V is TRBV6-5 and J is TRBJ1-1, with D hard to call. This CDR3 is built from 15 residues. The V gene's germline CDR1 is MNHEY and CDR2 SVGAGI. The V and J ends lost 5 bases and 0 bases respectively, with 13 bases between them. The CDR3 here is CASSQFTDLNTEAFF. The CDR3, as DNA: TGTGCCAGCAGTCAATTCACAGACCTGAACACTGAAGCTTTCTTT.

The chain employs TRBV7-2 and TRBJ2-5; 7 bases match TRBD2. The CDR3 runs 16 residues. CDR1 is SGHTA, CDR2 FQGNSA, per germline. The J segment lost 3 bases and the V segment lost 1 base, leaving 8 bases of the junction unmatched. Written as DNA, the CDR3 is TGTGCCAGCAGCTTAGGGGTGGGTCTAGCGGAAGAGACCCAGTACTTC. Protein: CASSLGVGLAEETQYF.